This is a list of T cell receptor beta chains from one sample in a study of T cell responses to AZD1222 COVID-19 vaccine. The protocol was immunoSEQ multiplex PCR, while the TCRdb copy is restricted to in-frame clones and leaves out a portion. There are 95,000 to 150,000 clones in the sample; around nine tenths occur only once, and over 1.5% lies in the top ten. The sequences come from peripheral blood, collected on day 0 of AZD1222 vaccination. Receptors originate from an adult in good health. Both conserved end residues are part of each CDR3.

V: TRBV11-2
J: TRBJ1-2
CDR3: CASSSIRTDNWGYTF

V: TRBV6-4
J: TRBJ1-3
CDR3: CASNRARGPPRRPGNTIYF

V: TRBV11-2
J: TRBJ2-1
CDR3: CASSLGSHEQFF

V: TRBV27
J: TRBJ1-2
CDR3: CASTSTGGVYGYTF

V: TRBV19
J: TRBJ1-6
CDR3: CASSETFGRSPLHF

V: TRBV7-3
J: TRBJ2-5
CDR3: CASSPARSETQYF

V: TRBV29-1
J: TRBJ2-2
CDR3: CSVVSVPSAEEPNTGELFF

V: TRBV18
J: TRBJ1-3
CDR3: CASSPPGISGNTIYF

V: TRBV5-1
J: TRBJ1-4
CDR3: CASSMGPSEEKLFF

V: TRBV7-9
J: TRBJ1-2
CDR3: CASSLAEGWGGYTF

V: TRBV11-2
J: TRBJ1-2
CDR3: CASSFLDRANYGYTF

V: TRBV7-9
J: TRBJ2-3
CDR3: CASSLASGLTDTQYF

V: TRBV7-8
J: TRBJ2-7
CDR3: CASSLGLAGAYEQYF

V: TRBV4-1
J: TRBJ2-2
CDR3: CASSQGRGGIAGELFF

V: TRBV6-5
J: TRBJ1-1
CDR3: CASSYSKIYTEAFF

V: TRBV4-2
J: TRBJ1-1
CDR3: CASSQQSLVGDTEAFF

V: TRBV27
J: TRBJ2-1
CDR3: CASSFSRFNEQFF

V: TRBV11-2
J: TRBJ2-3
CDR3: CASSLGGTSGRLDTQYF

V: TRBV3-1/TRBV3-2
J: TRBJ1-2
CDR3: CASSHSNYGYTF

V: TRBV19
J: TRBJ1-4
CDR3: CASSGVYTNEKLFF

V: TRBV5-6
J: TRBJ1-2
CDR3: CASSLETGPRGYTF

V: TRBV3-1/TRBV3-2
J: TRBJ2-7
CDR3: CASSQSDRRSEQYF

V: TRBV6-2/TRBV6-3
J: TRBJ1-1
CDR3: CASSYAYRSEAFF

V: TRBV28
J: TRBJ2-1
CDR3: CASSLLAGGPNEQFF

V: TRBV5-4
J: TRBJ2-7
CDR3: CASRQQGQTYEQYF

V: TRBV12-3/TRBV12-4
J: TRBJ2-1
CDR3: CASSPETSGEQFF

V: TRBV12-5
J: TRBJ2-1
CDR3: CASGFGAGYNEQFF

V: TRBV7-2
J: TRBJ2-1
CDR3: CASSLGTSGLSYNEQFF

V: TRBV15
J: TRBJ1-2
CDR3: CATSRDRGASYGYTF

V: TRBV7-3
J: TRBJ2-1
CDR3: CASSLILAGGDEQFF

V: TRBV6-5
J: TRBJ1-1
CDR3: CASSYTPAYPRTEAFF

V: TRBV7-3
J: TRBJ2-1
CDR3: CASSLNLAGGDEQFF

V: TRBV2
J: TRBJ2-5
CDR3: CASSEETSGRWGETQYF

V: TRBV13
J: TRBJ2-1
CDR3: CASSPPRVGNNEQFF

V: TRBV4-1
J: TRBJ1-1
CDR3: CASSQGQNTEAFF

V: TRBV27
J: TRBJ1-5
CDR3: CASSFTGGVDQPQHF

V: TRBV5-6
J: TRBJ1-1
CDR3: CASSLALVGTEAFF

V: TRBV7-2
J: TRBJ1-1
CDR3: CASSLEATVPFYFF